Below, one T cell receptor beta chain is given with its context. The antigen is unknown. The germline gene is not matched at one end of the junction; a read error may be the cause. The data were taken from a study of esophageal squamous cell carcinoma under preoperative chemotherapy. Points from the study as a whole: Clonal contraction, more than amplification, hit abundant clones after paclitaxel-nedaplatin. Peripheral T cells showed a significant TCR diversity increase after chemotherapy, unlike tumor-infiltrating lymphocytes.

Time point here: after preoperative PTX-NDP chemotherapy. The germline CDR1 and CDR2 sequences are SGHVS and FNYEAQ. The CDR3 runs 14 residues. TCRdb reprocessed the PCR reads via MiXCR and lists one record per CDR3 protein. Of tens of thousands of distinct CDR3 sequences in the sample, 52% were seen once. This specimen was acquired from a patient given preoperative chemotherapy. The sequence was collected from a human donor with esophageal squamous cell carcinoma. The donor label of this sample is uncertain. The chain employs TRBV7-6 and TRBJ2-3; D might be TRBD1 (6 bases). In nucleotides, the CDR3 is TGTGCGGGGAGCGCGGGCCGGGACAAAGATACCCAGTATTTC. Translation: CAGSAGRDKDTQYF.